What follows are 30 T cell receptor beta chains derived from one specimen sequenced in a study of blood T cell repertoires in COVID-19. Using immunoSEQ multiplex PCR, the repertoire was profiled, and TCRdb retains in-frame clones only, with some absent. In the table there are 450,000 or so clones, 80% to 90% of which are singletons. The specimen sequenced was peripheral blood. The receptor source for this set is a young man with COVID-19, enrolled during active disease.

This CDR3 is CASSMNRAPSYNEQFF. The DNA for the CDR3 is TGTGCCAGTAGTATGAACAGGGCCCCTTCCTACAATGAGCAGTTCTTC. The rearrangement links TRBV19 to TRBJ2-1; perhaps TRBD1 as D (6 bases). The CDR3 extends over 16 amino acids. Trimming stripped 3 bases from V and 1 base from J, with 13 bases between. The V gene's germline CDR1 is LNHDA and CDR2 SQIVND (reference sequence).

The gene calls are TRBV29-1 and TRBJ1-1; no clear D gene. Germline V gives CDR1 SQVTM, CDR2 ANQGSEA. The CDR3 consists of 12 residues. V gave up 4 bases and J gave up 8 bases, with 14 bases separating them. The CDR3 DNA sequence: TGCAGCGTTGTTGGGGTCGGAGGGGAAGCTTTCTTT. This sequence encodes CSVVGVGGEAFF.

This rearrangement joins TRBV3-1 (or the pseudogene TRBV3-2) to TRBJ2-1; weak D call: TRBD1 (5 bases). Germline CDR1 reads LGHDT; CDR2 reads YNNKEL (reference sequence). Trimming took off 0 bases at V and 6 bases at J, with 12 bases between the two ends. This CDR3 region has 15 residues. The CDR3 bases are TGTGCCAGCAGCCAAGATGACAGAGCCTTCAATGAGCAGTTCTTC. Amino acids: CASSQDDRAFNEQFF.

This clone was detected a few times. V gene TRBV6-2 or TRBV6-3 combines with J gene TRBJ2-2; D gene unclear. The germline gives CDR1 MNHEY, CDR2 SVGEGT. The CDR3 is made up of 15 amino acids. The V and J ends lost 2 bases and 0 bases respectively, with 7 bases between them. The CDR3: CASSYSLPNTGELFF. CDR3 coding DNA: TGTGCCAGCAGTTACAGTCTACCGAACACCGGGGAGCTGTTTTTT.

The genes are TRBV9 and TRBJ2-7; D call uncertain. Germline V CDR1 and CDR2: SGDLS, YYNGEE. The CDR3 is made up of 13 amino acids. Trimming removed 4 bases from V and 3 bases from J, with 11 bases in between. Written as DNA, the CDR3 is TGTGCCAGCAGCATAAACCCTAGCTACGAGCAGTACTTC. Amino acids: CASSINPSYEQYF.

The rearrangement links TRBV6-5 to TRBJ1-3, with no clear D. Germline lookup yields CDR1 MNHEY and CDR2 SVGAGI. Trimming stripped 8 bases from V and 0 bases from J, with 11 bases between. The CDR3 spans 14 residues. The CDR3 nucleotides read TGTGCCAGCTCGATACTTGGCTCTGGAAACACCATATATTTT. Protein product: CASSILGSGNTIYF.

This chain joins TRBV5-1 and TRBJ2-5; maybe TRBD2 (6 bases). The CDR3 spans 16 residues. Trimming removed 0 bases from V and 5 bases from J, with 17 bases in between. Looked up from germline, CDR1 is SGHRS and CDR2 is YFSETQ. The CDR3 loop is CASSLVSGSRLETQYF. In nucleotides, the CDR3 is TGCGCCAGCAGCTTGGTGTCCGGGAGTCGGCTGGAGACCCAGTACTTC.

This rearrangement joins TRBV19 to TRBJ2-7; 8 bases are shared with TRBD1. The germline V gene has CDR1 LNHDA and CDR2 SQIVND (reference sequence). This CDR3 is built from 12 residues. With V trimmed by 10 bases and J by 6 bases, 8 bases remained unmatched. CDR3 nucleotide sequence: TGTGCCACCGATGACAGGGGTGGCGAGCAGTACTTC. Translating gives CATDDRGGEQYF.

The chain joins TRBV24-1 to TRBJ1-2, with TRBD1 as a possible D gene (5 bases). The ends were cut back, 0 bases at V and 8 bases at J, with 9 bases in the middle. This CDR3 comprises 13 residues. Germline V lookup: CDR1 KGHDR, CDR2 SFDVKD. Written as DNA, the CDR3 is TGTGCCACCAGTGATTTGACTCAGGGCGGCTACACCTTC. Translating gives CATSDLTQGGYTF.

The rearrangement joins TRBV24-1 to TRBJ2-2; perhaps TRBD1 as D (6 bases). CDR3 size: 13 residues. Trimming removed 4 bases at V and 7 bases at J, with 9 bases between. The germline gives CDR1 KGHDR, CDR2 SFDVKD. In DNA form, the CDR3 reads TGTGCCACCAGTGAAGGGGGTAACGGGGAGCTGTTTTTT. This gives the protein CATSEGGNGELFF.

Here the CDR3 reads CASSLQGGVDNEQFF. The CDR3 nucleotides read TGTGCCAGCAGCCTACAAGGGGGGGTCGACAATGAGCAGTTCTTC. The chain employs TRBV11-2 and TRBJ2-1, with a tentative D call TRBD2 (7 bases). The germline V and J ends were trimmed by 5 bases and 5 bases, with 16 bases remaining between them. CDR3 length: 15 residues. Per the germline V gene, CDR1 is SGHAT and CDR2 is FQNNGV.

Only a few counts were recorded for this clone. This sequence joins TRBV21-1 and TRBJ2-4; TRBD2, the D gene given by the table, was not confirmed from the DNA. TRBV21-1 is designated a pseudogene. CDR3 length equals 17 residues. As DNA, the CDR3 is TGTGCCAGCAGCACACCCGTTCCTCGCCACTTTAAAAACATTCAGTACTTC. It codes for CASSTPVPRHFKNIQYF.

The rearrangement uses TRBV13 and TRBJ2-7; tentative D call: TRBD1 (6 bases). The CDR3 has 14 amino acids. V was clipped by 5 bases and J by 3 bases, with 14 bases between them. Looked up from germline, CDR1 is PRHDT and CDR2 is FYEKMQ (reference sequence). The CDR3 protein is CASSPDRDIYEQYF. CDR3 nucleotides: TGTGCCAGCAGCCCGGACAGAGATATCTACGAGCAGTACTTC.

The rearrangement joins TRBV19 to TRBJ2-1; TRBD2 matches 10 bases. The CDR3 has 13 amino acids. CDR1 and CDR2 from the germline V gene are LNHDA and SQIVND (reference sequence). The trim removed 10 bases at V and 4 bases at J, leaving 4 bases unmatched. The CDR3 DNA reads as TGTGCCACCTCTAGCGGGGGTTACAATGAGCAGTTCTTC. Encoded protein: CATSSGGYNEQFF.

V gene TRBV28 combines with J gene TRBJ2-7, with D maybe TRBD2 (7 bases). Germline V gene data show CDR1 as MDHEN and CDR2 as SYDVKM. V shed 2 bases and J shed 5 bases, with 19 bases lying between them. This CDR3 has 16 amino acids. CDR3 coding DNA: TGTGCCAGCAGTTTAGTGGGGGGGGCGAAGGAAAACGAGCAGTACTTC. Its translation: CASSLVGGAKENEQYF. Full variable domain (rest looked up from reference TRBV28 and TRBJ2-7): DVKVTQSSRYLVKRTGEKVFLECVQDMDHENMFWYRQDPGLGLRLIYFSYDVKMKEKGDIPEGYSVSREKKERFSLILESASTNQTSMYLCASSLVGGAKENEQYFGPGTRLTVT.

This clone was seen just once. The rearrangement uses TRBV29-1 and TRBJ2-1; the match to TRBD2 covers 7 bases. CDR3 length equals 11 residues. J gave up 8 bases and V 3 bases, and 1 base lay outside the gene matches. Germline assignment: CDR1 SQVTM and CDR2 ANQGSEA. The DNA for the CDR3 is TGCAGCGTTGACGCGGGGGATGAGCAGTTCTTC. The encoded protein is CSVDAGDEQFF.

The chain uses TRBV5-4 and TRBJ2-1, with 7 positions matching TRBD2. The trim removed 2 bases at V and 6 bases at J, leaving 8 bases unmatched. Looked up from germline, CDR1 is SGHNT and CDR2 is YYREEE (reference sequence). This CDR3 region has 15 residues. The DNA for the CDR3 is TGTGCCAGCAGCTTTAAGGCTAGCGGAGGCAATGAGCAGTTCTTC. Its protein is CASSFKASGGNEQFF.

The CDR3 sequence: CASSHTVLYGYTF. The CDR3 region has the DNA TGTGCCAGCAGCCACACAGTGCTCTATGGCTACACCTTC. The chain recombines TRBV5-5 with TRBJ1-2; unclear D gene. Trimming stripped 4 bases from V and 4 bases from J, with 11 bases between. Germline V CDR1 and CDR2: SGHKS, YYEKEE (reference sequence). CDR3 size: 13 residues.

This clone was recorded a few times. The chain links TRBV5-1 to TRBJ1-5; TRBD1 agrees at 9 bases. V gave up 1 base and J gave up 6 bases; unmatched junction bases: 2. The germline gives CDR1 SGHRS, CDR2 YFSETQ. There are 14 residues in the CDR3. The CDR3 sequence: CASSLKQGAQPQHF. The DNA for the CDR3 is TGCGCCAGCAGCTTGAAACAGGGGGCTCAGCCCCAGCATTTT.

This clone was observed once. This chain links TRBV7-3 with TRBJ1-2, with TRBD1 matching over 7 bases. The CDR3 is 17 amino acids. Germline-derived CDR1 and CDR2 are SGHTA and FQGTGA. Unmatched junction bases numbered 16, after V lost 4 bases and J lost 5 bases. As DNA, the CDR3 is TGTGCCAGCAGCTCCTCAACGGTAGCGGGACAGCAGTATGGCTACACCTTC. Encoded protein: CASSSSTVAGQQYGYTF.

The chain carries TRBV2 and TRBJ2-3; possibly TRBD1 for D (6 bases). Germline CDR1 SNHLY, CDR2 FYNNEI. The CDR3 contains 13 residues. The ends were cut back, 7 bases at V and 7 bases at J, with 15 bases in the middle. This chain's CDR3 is CASNQQGSHTQYF. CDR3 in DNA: TGTGCCAGCAACCAACAGGGTTCACATACGCAGTATTTT.

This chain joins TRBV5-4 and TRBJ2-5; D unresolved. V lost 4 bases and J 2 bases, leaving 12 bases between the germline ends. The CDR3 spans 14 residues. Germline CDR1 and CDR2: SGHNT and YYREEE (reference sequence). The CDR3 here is CASSPRLTQETQYF. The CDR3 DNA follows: TGTGCCAGCAGCCCCCGACTTACACAAGAGACCCAGTACTTC.

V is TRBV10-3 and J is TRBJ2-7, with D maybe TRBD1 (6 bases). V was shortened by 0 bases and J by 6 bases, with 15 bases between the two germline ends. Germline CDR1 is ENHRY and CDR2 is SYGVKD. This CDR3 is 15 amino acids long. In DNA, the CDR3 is TGTGCCATCAGTGAGTCGAGGGGGTTAGAAGGCGAGCAGTACTTC. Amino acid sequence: CAISESRGLEGEQYF.

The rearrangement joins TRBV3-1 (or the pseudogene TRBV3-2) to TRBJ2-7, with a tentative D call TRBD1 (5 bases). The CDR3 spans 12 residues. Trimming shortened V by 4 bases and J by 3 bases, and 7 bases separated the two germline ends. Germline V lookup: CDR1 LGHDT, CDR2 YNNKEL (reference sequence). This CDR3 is CASSLGRYEQYF. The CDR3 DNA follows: TGTGCCAGCAGCCTGGGGCGCTACGAGCAGTACTTC.

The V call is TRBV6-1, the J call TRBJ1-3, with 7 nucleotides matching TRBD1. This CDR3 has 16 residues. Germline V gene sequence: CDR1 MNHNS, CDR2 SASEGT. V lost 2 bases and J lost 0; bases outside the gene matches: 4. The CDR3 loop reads CASSESGTASGNTIYF. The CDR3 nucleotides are TGTGCCAGCAGTGAATCTGGGACAGCCTCTGGAAACACCATATATTTT.

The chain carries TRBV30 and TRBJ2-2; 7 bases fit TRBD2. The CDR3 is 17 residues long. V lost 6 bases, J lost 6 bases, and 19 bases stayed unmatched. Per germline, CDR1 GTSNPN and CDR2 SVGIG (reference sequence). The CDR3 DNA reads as TGTGCCTGCGAGTATTATTACGGACTAGTTTCTTCCGGGGAGCTGTTTTTT. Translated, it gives CACEYYYGLVSSGELFF.

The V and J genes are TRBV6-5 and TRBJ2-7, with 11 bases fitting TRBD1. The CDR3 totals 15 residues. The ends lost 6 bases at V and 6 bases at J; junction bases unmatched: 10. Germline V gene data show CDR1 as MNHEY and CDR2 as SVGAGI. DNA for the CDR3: TGTGCCAGCAGGTATAGAGGGACAGGGGGTGGCGAGCAGTACTTC. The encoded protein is CASRYRGTGGGEQYF.

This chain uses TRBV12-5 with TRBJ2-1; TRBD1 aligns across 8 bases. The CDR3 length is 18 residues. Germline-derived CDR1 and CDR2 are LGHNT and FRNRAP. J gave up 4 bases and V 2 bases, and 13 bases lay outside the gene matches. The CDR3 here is CASGLIILGTGEYNEQFF. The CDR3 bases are TGTGCTAGTGGTTTGATTATCCTCGGGACAGGCGAATACAATGAGCAGTTCTTC.

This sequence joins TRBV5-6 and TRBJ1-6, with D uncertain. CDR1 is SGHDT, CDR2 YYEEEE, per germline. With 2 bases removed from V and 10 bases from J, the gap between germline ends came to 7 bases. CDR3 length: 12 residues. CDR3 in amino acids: CASSFVRSPLHF. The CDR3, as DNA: TGTGCCAGCAGCTTTGTGCGGTCACCCCTCCACTTT.

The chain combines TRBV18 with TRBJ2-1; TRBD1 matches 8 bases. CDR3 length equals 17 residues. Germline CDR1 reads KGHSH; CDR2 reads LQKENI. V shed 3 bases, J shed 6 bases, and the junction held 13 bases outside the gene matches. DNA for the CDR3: TGTGCCAGCTCACCGATTAGAGGACAGGGTTTTCGCAATGAGCAGTTCTTC. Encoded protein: CASSPIRGQGFRNEQFF. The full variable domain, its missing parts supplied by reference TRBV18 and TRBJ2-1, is NAGVMQNPRHLVRRRGQEARLRCSPMKGHSHVYWYRQLPEEGLKFMVYLQKENIIDESGMPKERFSAEFPKEGPSILRIQQVVRGDSAAYFCASSPIRGQGFRNEQFFGPGTRLTVL.